This T cell receptor beta chain was observed in a study of high-grade serous ovarian cancer treatment subgroups. Background on the study: Mean per sample: around 14,000 reads, around 7,300 unique TCR beta rearrangements.

Using immunoSEQ multiplex PCR, the repertoire was profiled, and TCRdb retains in-frame clones only, with some absent. Of 2,500 to 4,000 clones listed, around 63% are singletons. General study results and limits: Without spatial data, bulk sequencing limits insight into HGSC tumor diversity. Only CDR3 was analyzed; CDR1 and CDR2 were not. Same-patient tumor repertoires overlapped at roughly 0.095 to 0.8; different patients barely overlapped.

Tumor samples were obtained before definitive surgery or chemotherapy. Worth noting for this clone: The antigen is undetermined.

In germline, CDR1 is ENHRY, CDR2 SYGVKD. V shed 4 bases and J 2 bases; nucleotides not matched to a gene: 6. This CDR3 has 15 amino acids. The origin of this receptor is a human donor with high-grade serous ovarian cancer. The sequencing input was tumor tissue. The rearrangement joins TRBV10-3 to TRBJ2-7, with 9 positions matching TRBD1. CDR3 sequence reads: CAISVDRGSPYEQYF. Here the CDR3 DNA reads TGTGCCATCAGTGTAGACAGGGGGTCCCCCTACGAGCAGTACTTC.